The rows below give T cell receptor beta chains drawn from one sample of a study of T-cell memory formation after mild COVID-19. TCRdb re-called the 5' RACE reads through MiXCR, storing one row per CDR3 protein. The sample includes about 350,000 distinct CDR3 sequences, around a fifth seen only once; the top ten take approximately 22%. Material for sequencing was PBMCs or a T cell subset sorted from them (not recorded which). The receptor set was obtained from a man younger than 30 who had mild COVID-19 (a few samples of this study predate the infection). Cell type and time point are not known. CDR3s include the opening cysteine and the closing phenylalanine or tryptophan. The D gene is left open where the match is weak.

j_gene	d_gene	v_gene	CDR3aa
TRBJ2-3	TRBD2	TRBV9	CASSYRAGGTDTQYF
TRBJ2-1	-	TRBV30	CAWSVGGYQFF
TRBJ2-1	TRBD2	TRBV4-2	CASSGTNSYNEQFF
TRBJ1-2	-	TRBV15	CATSRENYGYTF
TRBJ2-5	TRBD1	TRBV7-9	CASSLTDRGQETQYF
TRBJ1-4	-	TRBV18	CASTLDPEATNEKLFF
TRBJ1-5	-	TRBV24-1	CATSDSHGPQHF
TRBJ2-1	TRBD2	TRBV15	CATSSTILAGGQYNEQFF
TRBJ1-1	TRBD1	TRBV5-5	CASTVMTGGNTEAFF
TRBJ2-7	-	TRBV12-3/TRBV12-4	CASVKGSYEQYF
TRBJ2-5	-	TRBV7-6	CASSPAGPQTQYF